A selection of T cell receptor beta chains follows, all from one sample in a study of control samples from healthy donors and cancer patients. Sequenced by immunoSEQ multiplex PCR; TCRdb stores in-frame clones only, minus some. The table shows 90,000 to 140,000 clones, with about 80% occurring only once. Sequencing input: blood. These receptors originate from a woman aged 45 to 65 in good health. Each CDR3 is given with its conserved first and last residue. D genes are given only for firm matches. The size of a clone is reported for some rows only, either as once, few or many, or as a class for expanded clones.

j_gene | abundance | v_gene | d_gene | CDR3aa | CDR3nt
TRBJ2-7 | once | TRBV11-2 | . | CASSLDREREQYF | TGTGCCAGCAGCTTAGATAGGGAACGCGAGCAGTACTTC
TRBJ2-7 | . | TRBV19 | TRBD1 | CASRDRGNSYEQYF | TGTGCCAGTAGGGACAGGGGAAACTCCTACGAGCAGTACTTC
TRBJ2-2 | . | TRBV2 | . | CASSLESVTEIGTGELFF | TGTGCCAGCAGTCTAGAATCGGTGACAGAAATAGGCACCGGGGAGCTGTTTTTT
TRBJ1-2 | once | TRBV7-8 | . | CASSLAGEAGRGYTF | TGTGCCAGCAGCTTAGCGGGAGAGGCAGGGCGAGGCTACACCTTC
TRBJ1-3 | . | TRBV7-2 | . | CASSLGVGRRATIYF | TGTGCCAGCAGCTTAGGAGTAGGGCGACGCGCCACCATATATTTT
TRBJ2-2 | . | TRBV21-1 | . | CASSMGAPGATSDGTGELFF | TGTGCCAGCAGCATGGGGGCCCCGGGGGCAACTAGCGACGGCACCGGGGAGCTGTTTTTT
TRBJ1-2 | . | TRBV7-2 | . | CASSRGRGYTF | TGTGCCAGCAGCCGTGGAAGGGGCTACACCTTC
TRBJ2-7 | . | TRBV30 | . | CAIIPRGNEQYF | TGTGCCATCATTCCTCGAGGGAACGAGCAGTACTTC
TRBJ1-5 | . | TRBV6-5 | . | CASRPLSNQPQHF | TGTGCCAGCAGACCCTTAAGCAATCAGCCCCAGCATTTT
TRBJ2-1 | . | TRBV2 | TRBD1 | CASSVGQGASNEQFF | TGTGCCAGCAGTGTGGGACAGGGGGCGTCCAATGAGCAGTTCTTC
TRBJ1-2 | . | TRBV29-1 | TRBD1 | CSVEDRQGTNYGYTF | TGCAGCGTTGAAGATCGACAGGGCACTAACTATGGCTACACCTTC
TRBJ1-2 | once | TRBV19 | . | CASSPGGRSNYGYTF | TGTGCCAGTAGTCCGGGTGGCAGGAGTAACTATGGCTACACCTTC